These T cell receptor beta chains were read from a single sample in a study of cytomegalovirus exposure and HLA in healthy donors. Repertoires were generated with immunoSEQ multiplex PCR, while TCRdb's copy carries only in-frame clones and drops some. This sample has 150,000 to 200,000 clones, with approximately 80% found just once. The sequencing sample was made of PBMCs. These receptors were taken from a female donor in good health and CMV-seronegative. Each CDR3 is given with its conserved first and last residue. D genes are given only for firm matches. Some rows have no size entry. The others give once, few or many, or a class for an expanded clone.

clone size: .; J gene: TRBJ2-7; V gene: TRBV7-3; D gene: .; CDR3 DNA: TGTGCCAGCAGCTTAGGGGGCGGGCCCTACGAGCAGTACTTC; CDR3 protein: CASSLGGGPYEQYF
clone size: .; J gene: TRBJ1-1; V gene: TRBV14; D gene: .; CDR3 DNA: TGTGCCAGCAGCCCTTTCCCTACCCTTGAAGCTTTCTTT; CDR3 protein: CASSPFPTLEAFF
clone size: .; J gene: TRBJ2-7; V gene: TRBV2; D gene: TRBD2; CDR3 DNA: TGTGCCGCCAGCCGGGGGGGAAGCTCCTACGAGCAGTACTTC; CDR3 protein: CAASRGGSSYEQYF
clone size: .; J gene: TRBJ1-5; V gene: TRBV7-2; D gene: .; CDR3 DNA: TGTGCCAGCAGCGGCCGGGGGTCAGGCAATCAGCCCCAGCATTTT; CDR3 protein: CASSGRGSGNQPQHF
clone size: once; J gene: TRBJ1-1; V gene: TRBV7-2; D gene: TRBD1; CDR3 DNA: TGTGCCAGCAGCCCAAGGACAGGGTCGGTCACTGAAGCTTTCTTT; CDR3 protein: CASSPRTGSVTEAFF
clone size: .; J gene: TRBJ1-1; V gene: TRBV19; D gene: .; CDR3 DNA: TGTGCCAGTAGTATAGCGGGGGGGCGGCCTGAAGCTTTCTTT; CDR3 protein: CASSIAGGRPEAFF
clone size: .; J gene: TRBJ1-1; V gene: TRBV5-1; D gene: .; CDR3 DNA: TGCGCCAGCAGCGCGGGACTCTTGGGTGCTGGCCGGAGGAGTGAAGCTTTCTTT; CDR3 protein: CASSAGLLGAGRRSEAFF
clone size: once; J gene: TRBJ2-7; V gene: TRBV27; D gene: TRBD2; CDR3 DNA: TGTGCCAGCAGTCTCCTAGCGGGAGGGCCGGACGAGCAGTACTTC; CDR3 protein: CASSLLAGGPDEQYF
clone size: .; J gene: TRBJ1-4; V gene: TRBV2; D gene: TRBD1; CDR3 DNA: TGTGCCAGCAGTTCCGACAGGGTCACTAATGAAAAACTGTTTTTT; CDR3 protein: CASSSDRVTNEKLFF
clone size: .; J gene: TRBJ2-2; V gene: TRBV6-1; D gene: .; CDR3 DNA: TGTGCCAGCAGTGCATCGAACACCGGGGAGCTGTTTTTT; CDR3 protein: CASSASNTGELFF
clone size: .; J gene: TRBJ1-1; V gene: TRBV11-3; D gene: .; CDR3 DNA: TGTGCCAGCAGCTTAGGGCTGAACACTGAAGCTTTCTTT; CDR3 protein: CASSLGLNTEAFF